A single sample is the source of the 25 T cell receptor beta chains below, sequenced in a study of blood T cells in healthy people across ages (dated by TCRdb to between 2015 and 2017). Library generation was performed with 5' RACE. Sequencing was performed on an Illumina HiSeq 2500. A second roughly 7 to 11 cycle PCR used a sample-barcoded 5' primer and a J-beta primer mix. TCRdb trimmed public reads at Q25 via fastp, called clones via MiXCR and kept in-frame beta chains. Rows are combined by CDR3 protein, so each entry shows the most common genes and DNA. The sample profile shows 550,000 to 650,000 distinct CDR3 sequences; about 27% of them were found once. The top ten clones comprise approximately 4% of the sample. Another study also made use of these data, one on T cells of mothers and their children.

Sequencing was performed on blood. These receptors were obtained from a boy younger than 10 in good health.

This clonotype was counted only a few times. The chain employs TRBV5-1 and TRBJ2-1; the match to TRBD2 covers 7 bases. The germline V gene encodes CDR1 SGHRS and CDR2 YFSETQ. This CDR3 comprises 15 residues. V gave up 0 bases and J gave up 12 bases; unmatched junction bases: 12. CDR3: CASSLDSAGLTRQFF. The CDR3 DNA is TGCGCCAGCAGCTTGGACTCAGCGGGGCTGACCAGGCAGTTCTTC.

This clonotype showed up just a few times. Written as DNA, the CDR3 is TGTGCCAGCAGACCCGCCTTAGCAGGGCGCGAGGAGCTGTTTTTT. It encodes CASRPALAGREELFF. The chain is built from TRBV6-5 and TRBJ2-2; maybe TRBD1 (5 bases). V shed 6 bases and J shed 10 bases, with 21 bases lying between them. CDR1 and CDR2 from the germline V gene are MNHEY and SVGAGI. This CDR3 spans 15 amino acids.

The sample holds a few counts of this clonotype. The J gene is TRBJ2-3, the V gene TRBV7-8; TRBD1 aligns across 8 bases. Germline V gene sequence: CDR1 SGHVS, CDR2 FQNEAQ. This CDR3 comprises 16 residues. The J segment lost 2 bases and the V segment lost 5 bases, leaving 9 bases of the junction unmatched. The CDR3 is CASSPRTGLITDTQYF. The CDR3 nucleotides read TGTGCCAGCAGCCCAAGGACAGGGCTTATCACAGATACGCAGTATTTT.

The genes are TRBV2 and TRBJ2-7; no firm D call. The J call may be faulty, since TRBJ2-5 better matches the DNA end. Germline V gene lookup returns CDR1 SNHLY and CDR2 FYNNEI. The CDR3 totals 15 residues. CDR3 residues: CASSEEALQRETQYF. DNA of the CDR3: TGTGCCAGCAGTGAAGAGGCCCTCCAACGGGAGACCCAGTACTTC.

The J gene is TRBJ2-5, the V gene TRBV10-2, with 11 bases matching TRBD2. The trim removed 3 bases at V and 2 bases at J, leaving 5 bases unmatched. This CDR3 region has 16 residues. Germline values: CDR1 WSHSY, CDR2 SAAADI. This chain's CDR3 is CASSDLAGGGQETQYF. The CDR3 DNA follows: TGCGCCAGCAGTGATCTAGCGGGAGGAGGGCAAGAGACCCAGTACTTC.

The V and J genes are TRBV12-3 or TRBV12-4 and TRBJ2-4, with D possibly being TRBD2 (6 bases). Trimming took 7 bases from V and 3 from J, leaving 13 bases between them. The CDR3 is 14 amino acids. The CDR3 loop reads CASTSWGDKNIQYF. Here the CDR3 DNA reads TGTGCCAGCACCTCGTGGGGGGACAAAAACATTCAGTACTTC.

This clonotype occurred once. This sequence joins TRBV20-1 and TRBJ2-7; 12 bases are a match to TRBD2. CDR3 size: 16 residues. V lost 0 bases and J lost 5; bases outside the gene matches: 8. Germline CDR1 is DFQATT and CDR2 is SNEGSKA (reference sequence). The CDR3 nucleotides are TGCAGTGCTAGAGATTGGAGGAGGACTAGCGGGAACGAGCAGTACTTC. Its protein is CSARDWRRTSGNEQYF.

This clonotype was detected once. CDR3 amino acids: CASSYSMFEGDFGGYTF. The CDR3 bases are TGTGCCAGCAGTTACTCGATGTTCGAGGGGGATTTTGGCGGCTACACCTTC. V gene TRBV6-5 combines with J gene TRBJ1-2; D is perhaps TRBD1 (6 bases). Germline CDR1 is MNHEY and CDR2 is SVGAGI. Trimming removed 0 bases from V and 8 bases from J, with 22 bases in between. The CDR3 is made up of 17 amino acids.

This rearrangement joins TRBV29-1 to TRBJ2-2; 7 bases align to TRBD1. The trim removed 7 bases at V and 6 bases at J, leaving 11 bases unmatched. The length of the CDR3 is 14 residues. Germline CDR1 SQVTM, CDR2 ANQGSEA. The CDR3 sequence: CSATGMYNSGELFF. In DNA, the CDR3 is TGCAGCGCGACAGGGATGTATAATTCCGGGGAGCTGTTTTTT.

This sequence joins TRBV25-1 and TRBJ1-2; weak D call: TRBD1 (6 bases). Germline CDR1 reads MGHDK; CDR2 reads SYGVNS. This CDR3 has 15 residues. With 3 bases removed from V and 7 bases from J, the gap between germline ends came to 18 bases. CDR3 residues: CASSDHLGASGGYTF. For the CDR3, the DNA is TGTGCCAGCAGTGACCATCTGGGGGCGAGTGGTGGCTACACCTTC.

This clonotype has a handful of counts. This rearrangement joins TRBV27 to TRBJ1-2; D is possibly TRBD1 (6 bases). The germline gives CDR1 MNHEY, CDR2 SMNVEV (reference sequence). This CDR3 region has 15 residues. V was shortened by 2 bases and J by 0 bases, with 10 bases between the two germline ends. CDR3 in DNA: TGTGCCAGCAGTTTAACACAGGGAGCTAACTATGGCTACACCTTC. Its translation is CASSLTQGANYGYTF.

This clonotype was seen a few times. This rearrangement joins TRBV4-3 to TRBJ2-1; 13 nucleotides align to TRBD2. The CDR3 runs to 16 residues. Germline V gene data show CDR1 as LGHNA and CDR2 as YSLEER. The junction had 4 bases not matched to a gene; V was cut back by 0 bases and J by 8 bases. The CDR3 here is CASSQDLLAGGDEQFF. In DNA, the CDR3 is TGCGCCAGCAGCCAAGATTTACTAGCGGGAGGGGATGAGCAGTTCTTC.

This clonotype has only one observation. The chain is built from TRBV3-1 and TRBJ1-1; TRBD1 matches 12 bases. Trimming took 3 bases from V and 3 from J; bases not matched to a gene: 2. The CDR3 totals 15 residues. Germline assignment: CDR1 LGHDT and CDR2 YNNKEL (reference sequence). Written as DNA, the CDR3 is TGTGCCAGCAGCCAGGGACAGGGGGCAGACACTGAAGCTTTCTTT. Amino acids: CASSQGQGADTEAFF.

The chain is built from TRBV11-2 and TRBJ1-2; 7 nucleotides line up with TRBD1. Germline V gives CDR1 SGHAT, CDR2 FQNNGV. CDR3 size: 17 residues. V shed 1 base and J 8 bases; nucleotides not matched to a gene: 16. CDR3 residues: CASSLAGTALGAYGYTF. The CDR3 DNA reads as TGTGCCAGCAGCTTAGCCGGGACAGCCCTTGGGGCCTACGGCTACACCTTC.

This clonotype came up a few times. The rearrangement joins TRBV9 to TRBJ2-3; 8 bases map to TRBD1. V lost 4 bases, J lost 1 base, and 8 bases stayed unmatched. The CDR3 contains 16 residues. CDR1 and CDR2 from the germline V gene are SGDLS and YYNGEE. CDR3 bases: TGTGCCAGCAGCAGACCAGGGGGCGCGGGCACAGATACGCAGTATTTT. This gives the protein CASSRPGGAGTDTQYF.

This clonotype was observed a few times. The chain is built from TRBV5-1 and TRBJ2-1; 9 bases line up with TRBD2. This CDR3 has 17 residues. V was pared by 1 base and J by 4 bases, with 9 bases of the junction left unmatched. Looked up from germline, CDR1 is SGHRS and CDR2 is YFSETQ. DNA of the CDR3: TGCGCCAGCAGCTTGCTTTCGAGCGGGGGGTATTACAATGAGCAGTTCTTC. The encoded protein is CASSLLSSGGYYNEQFF.

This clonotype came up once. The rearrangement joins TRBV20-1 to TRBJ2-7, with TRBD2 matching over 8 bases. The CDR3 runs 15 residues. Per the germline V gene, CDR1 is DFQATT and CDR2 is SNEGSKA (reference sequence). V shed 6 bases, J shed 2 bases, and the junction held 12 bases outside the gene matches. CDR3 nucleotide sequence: TGCAGTGCCCGGGCCGCGGGAGGACCACCCTACGAGCAGTACTTC. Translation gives CSARAAGGPPYEQYF.

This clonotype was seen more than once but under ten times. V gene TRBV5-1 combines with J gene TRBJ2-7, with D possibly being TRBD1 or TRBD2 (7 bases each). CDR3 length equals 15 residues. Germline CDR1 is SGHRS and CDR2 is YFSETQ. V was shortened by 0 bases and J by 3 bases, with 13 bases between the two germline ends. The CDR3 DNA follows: TGCGCCAGCAGCTTGGATCAGGGGGGGGTCTACGAGCAGTACTTC. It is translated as CASSLDQGGVYEQYF.

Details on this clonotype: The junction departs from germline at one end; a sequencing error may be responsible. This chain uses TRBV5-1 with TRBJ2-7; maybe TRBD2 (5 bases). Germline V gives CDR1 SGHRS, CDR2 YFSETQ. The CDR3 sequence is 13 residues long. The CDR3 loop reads CASSFRLGNERFF. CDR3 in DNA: TGCGCCAGCAGCTTTCGTCTTGGGAATGAGCGGTTCTTC.

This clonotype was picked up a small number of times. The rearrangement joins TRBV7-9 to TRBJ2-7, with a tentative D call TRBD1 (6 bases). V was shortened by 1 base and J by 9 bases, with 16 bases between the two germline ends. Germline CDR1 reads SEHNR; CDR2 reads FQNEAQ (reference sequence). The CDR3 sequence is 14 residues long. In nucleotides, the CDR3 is TGTGCCAGCAGCTTAGTGTCCCCGTCACAGGGGCAGTACTTC. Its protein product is CASSLVSPSQGQYF.

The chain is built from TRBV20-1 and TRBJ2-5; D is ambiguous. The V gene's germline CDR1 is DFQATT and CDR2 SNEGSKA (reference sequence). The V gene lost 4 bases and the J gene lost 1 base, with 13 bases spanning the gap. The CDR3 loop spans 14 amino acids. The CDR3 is CSATDGLFQETQYF. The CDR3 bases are TGCAGTGCTACGGACGGGCTCTTCCAAGAGACCCAGTACTTC.

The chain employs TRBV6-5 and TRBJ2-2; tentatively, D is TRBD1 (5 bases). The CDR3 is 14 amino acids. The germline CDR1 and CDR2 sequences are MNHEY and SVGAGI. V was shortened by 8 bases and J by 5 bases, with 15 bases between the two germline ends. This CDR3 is CASLKGERTGELFF. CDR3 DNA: TGTGCCAGCCTCAAAGGGGAACGAACCGGGGAGCTGTTTTTT.

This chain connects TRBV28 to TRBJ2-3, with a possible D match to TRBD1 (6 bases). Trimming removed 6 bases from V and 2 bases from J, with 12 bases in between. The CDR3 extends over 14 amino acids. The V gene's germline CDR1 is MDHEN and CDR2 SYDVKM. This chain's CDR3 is CASRSGDNTDTQYF. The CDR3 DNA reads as TGTGCCAGCAGGTCAGGGGACAACACAGATACGCAGTATTTT.

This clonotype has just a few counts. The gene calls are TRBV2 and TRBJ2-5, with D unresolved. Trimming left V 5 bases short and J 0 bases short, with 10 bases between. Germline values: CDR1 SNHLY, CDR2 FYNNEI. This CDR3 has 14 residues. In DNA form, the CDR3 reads TGTGCCAGCAGTAAAATGGGCTACCAAGAGACCCAGTACTTC. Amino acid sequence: CASSKMGYQETQYF.

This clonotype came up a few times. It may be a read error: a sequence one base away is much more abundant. Here the CDR3 DNA reads TGTGCCATGAAGCGGGGGGCTGGGGCCAACATCCTGACTTTC. This codes for CAMKRGAGANILTF. V gene TRBV2 combines with J gene TRBJ2-6; 9 bases fit TRBD2. The CDR3 sequence is 14 residues long. Per the germline V gene, CDR1 is SNHLY and CDR2 is FYNNEI.